Reported below is one T cell receptor beta chain. Antigen unknown. This specimen belongs to a study of T-cell memory formation after mild COVID-19. For the study at large: TCR clusters were mostly confined to one donor each.

Employing constant-segment primers, 5'RACE generated TCR alpha and TCR beta cDNA libraries bearing sample barcodes and UMIs. TCRdb reprocessed the 5' RACE reads via MiXCR and lists one record per CDR3 protein. The sample holds fewer than 550,000 distinct CDR3 sequences; 15% to 20% are singletons and the top ten take roughly 8.4%. General study points: Unconfirmed was the SARS-CoV-2 specificity of second-wave clones that peaked on day 37. Among clones contracting day 15 to 85, CD4/CD8 was balanced, whereas later expanders leaned CD4+.

The V segment lost 2 bases and the J segment 5 bases; nucleotides outside the gene matches: 4. From germline, CDR1 is SGDLS and CDR2 YYNGEE. The CDR3 extends over 14 amino acids. The sample comprised PBMCs or a T cell subset sorted from them (not recorded which). V usage is TRBV9 and J usage is TRBJ1-2; the match to TRBD1 covers 9 bases. The clonotype originates from an adult woman who had mild COVID-19 (a few samples of this study predate the infection). Cell type and time point are not known. The CDR3: CASSVRDRAYGYTF. Here the CDR3 DNA reads TGTGCCAGCAGCGTCCGGGACAGGGCTTATGGCTACACCTTC.